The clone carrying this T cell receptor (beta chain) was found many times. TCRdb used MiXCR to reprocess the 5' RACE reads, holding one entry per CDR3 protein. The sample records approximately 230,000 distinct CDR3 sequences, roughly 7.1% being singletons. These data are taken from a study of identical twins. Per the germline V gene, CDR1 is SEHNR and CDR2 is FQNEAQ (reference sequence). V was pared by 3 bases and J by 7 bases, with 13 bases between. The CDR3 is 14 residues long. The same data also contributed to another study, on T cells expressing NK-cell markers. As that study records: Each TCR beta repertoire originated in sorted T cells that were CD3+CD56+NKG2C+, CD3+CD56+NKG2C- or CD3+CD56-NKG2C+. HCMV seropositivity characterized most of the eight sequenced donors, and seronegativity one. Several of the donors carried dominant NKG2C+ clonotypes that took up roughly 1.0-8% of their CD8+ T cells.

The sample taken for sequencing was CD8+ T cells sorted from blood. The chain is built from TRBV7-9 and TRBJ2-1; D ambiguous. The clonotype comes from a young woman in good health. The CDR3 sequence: CASSLSPQGNEQFF. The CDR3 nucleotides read TGTGCCAGCAGCTTGAGTCCCCAAGGGAATGAGCAGTTCTTC.